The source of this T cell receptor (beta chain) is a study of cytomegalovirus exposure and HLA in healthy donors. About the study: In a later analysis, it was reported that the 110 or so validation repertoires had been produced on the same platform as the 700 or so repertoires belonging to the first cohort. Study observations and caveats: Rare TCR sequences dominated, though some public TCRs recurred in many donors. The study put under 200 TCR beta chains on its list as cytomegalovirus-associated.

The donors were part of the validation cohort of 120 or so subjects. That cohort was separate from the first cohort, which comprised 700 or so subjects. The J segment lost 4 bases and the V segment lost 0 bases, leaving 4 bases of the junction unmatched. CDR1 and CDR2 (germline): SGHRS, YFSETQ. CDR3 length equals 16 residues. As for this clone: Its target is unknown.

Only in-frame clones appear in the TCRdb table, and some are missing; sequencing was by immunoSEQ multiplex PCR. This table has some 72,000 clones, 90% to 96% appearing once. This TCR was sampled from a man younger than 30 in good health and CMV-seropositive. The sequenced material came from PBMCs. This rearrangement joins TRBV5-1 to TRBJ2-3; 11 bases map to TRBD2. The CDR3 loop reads CASSLGSGRGSDTQYF. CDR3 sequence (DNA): TGCGCCAGCAGCTTGGGTAGCGGGAGGGGCTCAGATACGCAGTATTTT.